These T cell receptor beta chains were read from a single sample in a study of blood T cell repertoires in COVID-19. TCRdb keeps only in-frame clones here, not all; method: immunoSEQ multiplex PCR. The data show fewer than 350,000 clones, with roughly 85% seen just once and about 4.2% held by the top ten. The sample consisted of PBMCs or T cells enriched from blood (not recorded which). The receptor set was obtained from a woman aged 40 to 50 with acute COVID-19. The CDR3 runs from the conserved cysteine through the conserved F or W. A D gene is named only where the DNA matches it firmly. Clone sizes are given selectively: once, few, many, or a class where the clone is expanded.

v_call	clone_size	j_call	d_call	cdr3_aa	cdr3_nt
TRBV5-4	-	TRBJ2-1	TRBD1	CASRDGPGQDTYNEQFF	TGTGCCAGCAGGGATGGTCCGGGACAGGATACCTACAATGAGCAGTTCTTC
TRBV4-1	-	TRBJ1-1	TRBD1	CASSQDRRTGVTEAFF	TGCGCCAGCAGCCAAGATAGAAGGACAGGGGTGACTGAAGCTTTCTTT
TRBV18	-	TRBJ1-2	TRBD1	CASSPPRQGPYGYTF	TGTGCCAGCTCACCACCACGACAGGGACCCTATGGCTACACCTTC
TRBV18	-	TRBJ1-1	TRBD1	CASSQAGTGVNTEAFF	TGTGCCAGCTCACAAGCCGGGACAGGGGTTAACACTGAAGCTTTCTTT
TRBV25-1	-	TRBJ1-2	-	CASSRDGGNHYGYTF	TGTGCCAGCAGTAGAGACGGAGGAAACCACTATGGCTACACCTTC
TRBV19	-	TRBJ1-5	-	CASTGPFGQPQHF	TGTGCCAGTACAGGGCCTTTCGGTCAGCCCCAGCATTTT
TRBV25-1	few	TRBJ2-7	TRBD1	CASSAGTGRSYEQYF	TGTGCCAGCAGTGCGGGGACAGGGAGGTCCTACGAGCAGTACTTC
TRBV5-4	-	TRBJ2-2	TRBD1	CASSRKDRANTGELFF	TGTGCCAGCAGTCGAAAGGACAGGGCGAACACCGGGGAGCTGTTTTTT
TRBV19	-	TRBJ1-1	-	CASSVKRNTEAFF	TGTGCCAGTAGTGTCAAGCGGAACACTGAAGCTTTCTTT
TRBV14	few	TRBJ1-2	-	CASSQDSGANYGYTF	TGTGCCAGCAGCCAAGACAGTGGAGCTAACTATGGCTACACCTTC
TRBV18	-	TRBJ2-1	TRBD2	CASSPILAGGLLSSSYNEQFF	TGTGCCAGCTCACCAATTCTAGCGGGGGGACTGCTATCGAGCTCCTACAATGAGCAGTTCTTC
TRBV3-1/TRBV3-2	-	TRBJ2-7	TRBD2	CASSQPRLAREQYF	TGTGCCAGCAGCCAACCCCGACTAGCAAGAGAGCAGTACTTC
TRBV4-1	-	TRBJ1-1	-	CASSQVGGTEAFF	TGCGCCAGCAGCCAAGTCGGGGGGACTGAAGCTTTCTTT
TRBV24-1	-	TRBJ2-3	TRBD2	CATSRQGGSSDTQYF	TGTGCCACCAGTAGGCAGGGCGGGAGTTCAGATACGCAGTATTTT
TRBV11-1	-	TRBJ1-4	-	CASSLSPRVAGEKLFF	TGTGCCAGCAGCCTATCCCCTCGGGTGGCTGGTGAAAAACTGTTTTTT
TRBV6-5	-	TRBJ2-7	-	CASSALTYEQYF	TGTGCCAGCTCTGCACTTACCTACGAGCAGTACTTC
TRBV18	once	TRBJ1-2	-	CASSPGLEGARGGYTF	TGTGCCAGCTCACCAGGTTTAGAAGGGGCGAGAGGTGGCTACACCTTC
TRBV4-3	-	TRBJ1-2	TRBD1	CASSQTRTGYYGYTF	TGCGCCAGCAGCCAAACGAGGACAGGGTACTATGGCTACACCTTC
TRBV5-1	-	TRBJ2-3	-	CASSFYAFGDTSTDTQYF	TGCGCCAGCAGCTTTTATGCGTTTGGGGACACTAGCACAGATACGCAGTATTTT
TRBV20-1	-	TRBJ2-3	TRBD1	CSASMGTGTDTQYF	TGCAGTGCTAGTATGGGGACAGGCACAGATACGCAGTATTTT
TRBV13	-	TRBJ2-7	-	CASSFRNYEQYF	TGTGCCAGCAGCTTCAGGAACTACGAGCAGTACTTC
TRBV4-3	-	TRBJ2-3	TRBD2	CASSQGGLAGFTDTQYF	TGCGCCAGCAGCCAGGGGGGACTAGCGGGATTCACAGATACGCAGTATTTT
TRBV7-8	-	TRBJ1-3	-	CASSFSDKLNTIYF	TGTGCCAGCAGCTTCTCTGACAAGCTAAACACCATATATTTT